This TCR beta chain was captured by sequencing in a study of blood T cell repertoires in COVID-19. Overall study: Sites across the United States, Italy and Spain contributed samples from acute and convalescent COVID-19. From T cells, B-cell-depleted T cells, or PBMCs came the material, which was cDNA or gDNA.

In the source study's methods: Nucleated cell counts were estimated from reference gene primer amplification. TCRdb keeps only in-frame clones here, not all; method: immunoSEQ multiplex PCR. V and J calls plus clone size are reproduced from that table; the DNA served to infer D and trimming. The sample includes roughly 100,000 clones, around 74% of them seen just once. With 6 bases removed from V and 4 bases from J, the gap between germline ends came to 16 bases. Germline values: CDR1 SGHVS, CDR2 FQNEAQ. The CDR3 has 14 amino acids. V and J are TRBV7-8 and TRBJ2-7; D possibly corresponds to TRBD2 (6 bases). Sequences were obtained from peripheral blood. This clonotype was obtained from a woman aged 65 to 85 with acute or convalescent COVID-19. CDR3 protein: CASSPRGGPYEQYF. The CDR3 DNA follows: TGTGCCAGCAGTCCGCGGGGAGGTCCTTACGAGCAGTACTTC.